The entry that follows covers one T cell receptor beta chain sequence. Its antigen is still unknown. This specimen belongs to a study of OX40 agonist ivuxolimab in advanced cancers. Study-wide results and caveats: Normalized T-cell clonal expansion was also low in some nonresponders.

Autoimmune disease history or systemic immunosuppression was exclusionary. The data were produced by immunoSEQ multiplex PCR, yet TCRdb's version contains in-frame clones alone and is incomplete. The table has about 63,000 clones, about nine tenths seen once. Per germline, CDR1 SGHVS and CDR2 FQNEAQ. CDR3 size: 17 residues. V trimming: 5 bases; J trimming: 3 bases; junction bases outside the gene matches: 13. The source material was CD4+ or CD8+ T cells sorted from blood, sampled in a trial of the OX40 agonist ivuxolimab. This sequence was found in an adult with an advanced solid tumor such as melanoma, head and neck, liver or kidney cancer. The chain combines TRBV7-8 with TRBJ1-2, with 9 bases fitting TRBD1. CDR3 amino acids: CASSDTRTGQGDYGYTF. The CDR3 nucleotides read TGTGCCAGCAGCGACACGAGAACGGGACAGGGAGACTATGGCTACACCTTC.